What follows describes a single TCR beta chain. What it binds is unknown. The sample is drawn from a study of T cells in Graves' hyperthyroidism and ophthalmopathy. For the study at large: Specimen type is peripheral blood, collected at initial diagnosis prior to any treatment. General study findings and limits: Most thyroid-expanded clonotypes above 0.001 were also found in blood.

TCR beta CDR3 regions were amplified from RNA transcripts. An initial round of RT-PCR targeting the TCR CDR3 relied on the HTBI primer set. TCRdb itself ran the multiplex PCR reads through MiXCR, one entry per CDR3 protein. The sample gives hundreds of thousands of distinct CDR3 sequences, 20% of which show up once; roughly 50% is in the top ten. The CDR3 contains 12 residues. Germline values: CDR1 SGHRS, CDR2 YFSETQ. The germline V and J ends were trimmed by 0 bases and 6 bases, with 6 bases remaining between them. For the diagnoses, clinical symptoms, serum thyroxine and TRAb, thyroid ultrasound and orbital computed tomography were used.

The rearrangement joins TRBV5-1 to TRBJ1-2, with no clear D. The sequencing sample was made of blood. The origin of this receptor is a man in his forties with Graves' ophthalmopathy. The CDR3 spells CASSLAENGYTF. The DNA of the CDR3 is TGCGCCAGCAGCTTGGCCGAGAATGGCTACACCTTC. Filled out from reference TRBV5-1 and TRBJ1-2, the complete variable domain reads KAGVTQTPRYLIKTRGQQVTLSCSPISGHRSVSWYQQTPGQGLQFLFEYFSETQRNKGNFPGRFSGRQFSNSRSEMNVSTLELGDSALYLCASSLAENGYTFGSGTRLTVV.